What follows are 26 T cell receptor beta chains derived from one specimen sequenced in a study of blood T cells in healthy people across ages. With a J-beta primer mix and a sample-barcoded 5' primer, a second PCR ran about 7 to 12 cycles. MiXCR was run by TCRdb on the 5' RACE reads, yielding one entry per CDR3 protein. The table shows about 1,400,000 distinct CDR3 sequences, with almost 60% occurring only once. Material: blood. The receptors come from a man aged 18-30 years in good health.

The chain has TRBV7-2 and TRBJ2-5, with TRBD2 matching over 12 bases. V was clipped by 1 base and J by 1 base; unmatched bases: 7. The CDR3 is 18 residues long. Germline V gene sequence: CDR1 SGHTA, CDR2 FQGNSA. This chain's CDR3 is CASSLVLAGGSFQETQYF. CDR3 sequence (DNA): TGTGCCAGCAGCTTAGTACTAGCGGGGGGCTCATTCCAAGAGACCCAGTACTTC.

The chain couples TRBV15 to TRBJ2-1; 9 bases agree with TRBD2. The CDR3 has 16 amino acids. The V gene end was trimmed by 5 bases and the J gene end by 0 bases; junction bases not matched to a gene: 5. CDR1 is LNHNV and CDR2 is YYDKDF in the germline V gene (reference sequence). The chain's CDR3 is CATSSSGGSSYNEQFF. The DNA for the CDR3 is TGTGCCACCAGCTCCAGCGGGGGGAGCTCCTACAATGAGCAGTTCTTC.

This clonotype occurred a few times. The chain links TRBV11-2 to TRBJ1-2; a weak D match, TRBD1 (5 bases). The CDR3 contains 15 residues. The germline V gene encodes CDR1 SGHAT and CDR2 FQNNGV. With 4 bases removed from V and 4 bases from J, the gap between germline ends came to 16 bases. The CDR3 is CASSSSPGLSYGYTF. The CDR3 region has the DNA TGTGCCAGCAGCTCATCCCCGGGACTCAGCTATGGCTACACCTTC.

The chain recombines TRBV4-1 with TRBJ2-7; tentatively, D is TRBD1 (6 bases). Germline CDR1 is MGHRA and CDR2 is YSYEKL. The CDR3 loop spans 17 amino acids. The germline V and J ends were trimmed by 3 bases and 3 bases, with 21 bases remaining between them. CDR3 sequence (DNA): TGCGCCAGCAGCCAGCTAACTCCGGGACACGGAGACTACGAGCAGTACTTC. Translation: CASSQLTPGHGDYEQYF.

The chain uses TRBV15 and TRBJ1-1; D is unclear. Per germline, CDR1 LNHNV and CDR2 YYDKDF (reference sequence). Trimming stripped 3 bases from V and 0 bases from J, with 5 bases between. The CDR3 has 13 residues. The CDR3 sequence is CATSRSLNTEAFF. The CDR3 nucleotides are TGTGCCACCAGCAGGAGTTTGAACACTGAAGCTTTCTTT.

The chain carries TRBV12-3 or TRBV12-4 and TRBJ2-1; the match to TRBD2 covers 8 bases. The J call could be wrong; TRBJ2-7 is a better fit for the DNA end. The CDR3 loop spans 15 amino acids. This chain's CDR3 is CASANLAGGYNEQYF. CDR3 nucleotide sequence: TGTGCCAGCGCGAACCTGGCGGGAGGTTACAATGAGCAGTACTTC.

This clonotype was seen a few times. The V call is TRBV29-1, the J call TRBJ2-7, with D perhaps TRBD2 (6 bases). Trimming removed 7 bases at V and 4 bases at J, with 17 bases between. The CDR3 runs to 13 residues. Germline CDR1 reads SQVTM; CDR2 reads ANQGSEA. DNA for the CDR3: TGCAGCGCTAATAGCGGCGAGAGGTACGAGCAGTACTTC. It codes for CSANSGERYEQYF.

The rearrangement joins TRBV15 to TRBJ2-3; a weak D match, TRBD2 (6 bases). The ends were cut back, 0 bases at V and 3 bases at J, with 13 bases in the middle. CDR1 and CDR2 from the germline V gene are LNHNV and YYDKDF (reference sequence). This CDR3 has 16 residues. The CDR3 DNA reads as TGTGCCACCAGCAGAGATCAAATGGGGGGTACAGATACGCAGTATTTT. Encoded protein: CATSRDQMGGTDTQYF. The whole variable domain, filled in from reference TRBV15 and TRBJ2-3, reads DAMVIQNPRYQVTQFGKPVTLSCSQTLNHNVMYWYQQKSSQAPKLLFHYYDKDFNNEADTPDNFQSRRPNTSFCFLDIRSPGLGDTAMYLCATSRDQMGGTDTQYFGPGTRLTVL.

The rearrangement links TRBV27 to TRBJ2-3; D is tentatively TRBD1 or TRBD2 (6 bases each). The V gene's germline CDR1 is MNHEY and CDR2 SMNVEV (reference sequence). V gave up 7 bases and J gave up 2 bases, with 19 bases separating them. The CDR3 runs 16 residues. CDR3 residues: CASTNSGGRLTDTQYF. The CDR3 coding sequence is TGTGCCAGCACCAATAGTGGGGGGCGGCTCACAGATACGCAGTATTTT.

CDR3 region: CASSAGGAMFYEQYF. The CDR3 nucleotides read TGTGCCAGCAGCGCAGGGGGCGCGATGTTCTACGAGCAGTACTTC. V and J are TRBV7-9 and TRBJ2-7; 8 bases align to TRBD1. The CDR3 spans 15 residues. The germline V gene encodes CDR1 SEHNR and CDR2 FQNEAQ (reference sequence). With V trimmed by 5 bases and J by 3 bases, 9 bases remained unmatched.

V is TRBV9 and J is TRBJ2-1, with 7 bases lining up with TRBD2. Germline assignment: CDR1 SGDLS and CDR2 YYNGEE. This CDR3 has 13 amino acids. Trimming cost V 0 bases and J 10 bases; bases outside gene matches: 4. The CDR3 loop reads CASSVAGLPEQFF. As DNA, the CDR3 is TGTGCCAGCAGCGTAGCGGGACTACCCGAGCAGTTCTTC.

The V call is TRBV10-1, the J call TRBJ1-2; possible D gene TRBD1, 5 bases. Germline V lookup: CDR1 WNHNN, CDR2 SYGVQD (reference sequence). This CDR3 has 13 residues. Between the trimmed V and J ends, which lost 2 bases and 8 bases, there was a span of 12 bases. CDR3 DNA: TGCGCCAGCAGTGAGGGGGTCGGGGACGGCTACACCTTC. This sequence encodes CASSEGVGDGYTF.

The genes are TRBV7-9 and TRBJ2-1, with 12 nucleotides matching TRBD2. Germline trimming cut 5 bases from V and 8 bases from J; bases unmatched to any gene: 7. The CDR3 has 15 amino acids. Germline V gene sequence: CDR1 SEHNR, CDR2 FQNEAQ (reference sequence). CDR3 sequence: CASSKLAGGRDEQFF. The DNA for the CDR3 is TGTGCCAGCAGCAAACTAGCGGGGGGCCGGGATGAGCAGTTCTTC.

This chain links TRBV11-2 with TRBJ2-7; TRBD1 matches at 9 bases. The CDR3 consists of 13 residues. CDR1 and CDR2 (germline): SGHAT, FQNNGV. V lost 5 bases, J lost 9 bases, and 8 bases stayed unmatched. CDR3 bases: TGTGCCAGCAGCAAACCGGGACAGGGTGGGCAGTACTTC. This gives the protein CASSKPGQGGQYF. The full variable domain, in which reference TRBV11-2 and TRBJ2-7 provide the parts outside the CDR3, is EAGVAQSPRYKIIEKRQSVAFWCNPISGHATLYWYQQILGQGPKLLIQFQNNGVVDDSQLPKDRFSAERLKGVDSTLKIQPAKLEDSAVYLCASSKPGQGGQYFGPGTRLTVT.

The J gene is TRBJ2-1, the V gene TRBV9, with D possibly called TRBD1 or TRBD2 (6 bases each). The germline V and J ends were trimmed by 0 bases and 7 bases, with 14 bases remaining between them. There are 15 residues in the CDR3. CDR1 and CDR2 (germline): SGDLS, YYNGEE. The CDR3 bases are TGTGCCAGCAGCGTAGATCGAGGAGGGGGTAATGAGCAGTTCTTC. Translating it yields CASSVDRGGGNEQFF. Full variable domain (missing parts from reference TRBV9 and TRBJ2-1): DSGVTQTPKHLITATGQRVTLRCSPRSGDLSVYWYQQSLDQGLQFLIQYYNGEERAKGNILERFSAQQFPDLHSELNLSSLELGDSALYFCASSVDRGGGNEQFFGPGTRLTVL.

The chain uses TRBV10-3 and TRBJ1-5; D is unresolved. Germline-derived CDR1 and CDR2 are ENHRY and SYGVKD. V was shortened by 5 bases and J by 2 bases, with 10 bases between the two germline ends. CDR3 size: 14 residues. DNA of the CDR3: TGTGCCATCAGTAGCCGGGAGGGCAATCAGCCCCAGCATTTT. Its translation: CAISSREGNQPQHF.

This chain connects TRBV29-1 to TRBJ2-5; D possibly corresponds to TRBD2 (6 bases). The length of the CDR3 is 11 residues. The V gene lost 6 bases and the J gene lost 11 bases, with 16 bases spanning the gap. Germline CDR1 is SQVTM and CDR2 is ANQGSEA. CDR3 amino acids: CSVLEGAEQYF. The CDR3 DNA is TGCAGCGTCCTGGAGGGAGCTGAGCAGTACTTC.

This chain links TRBV25-1 with TRBJ2-7, with 9 bases identical to TRBD2. With 4 bases clipped from V and 3 bases from J, the junction kept 7 bases outside the gene matches. Per the germline V gene, CDR1 is MGHDK and CDR2 is SYGVNS. The CDR3 sequence is 15 residues long. This CDR3 is CASSGASGTSYEQYF. CDR3 nucleotide sequence: TGTGCCAGCAGTGGGGCTAGCGGGACAAGCTACGAGCAGTACTTC.

Regarding this clonotype: Mismatch with germline at one junction end may stem from a read error. The chain uses TRBV2 and TRBJ2-3; D is possibly TRBD2 (5 bases). The V gene's germline CDR1 is SNHLY and CDR2 FYNNEI. This CDR3 spans 13 amino acids. CDR3 nucleotides: TGCGCCAGCAGCGATAGCTTCCGGGGTACGCAGTATTTT. Translation: CASSDSFRGTQYF.

About this clonotype itself: This may stem from a read error, because a much larger clone lies one nucleotide away. This sequence joins TRBV4-1 and TRBJ2-7; unclear D gene. This CDR3 is 13 amino acids long. CDR1 and CDR2 from the germline V gene are MGHRA and YSYEKL. Trimming cost V 1 base and J 2 bases, with 6 bases left between them. CDR3 loop: CASSQAVPYEQYF. Here the CDR3 DNA reads TGCGCCAGCAGCCAAGCAGTCCCCTACGAGCAGTACTTC.

V and J are TRBV12-3 or TRBV12-4 and TRBJ2-5; D call uncertain. The CDR3 sequence is 15 residues long. The V end lost 0 bases, the J end lost 1 base, and 9 bases lay between the germline ends. CDR3 nucleotide sequence: TGTGCCAGCAGTTTAGCCCCTAATTTCCAAGAGACCCAGTACTTC. It is translated as CASSLAPNFQETQYF.

This clonotype was picked up one time. This chain connects TRBV5-6 to TRBJ2-3; 7 bases fit TRBD1. The junction had 8 bases not matched to a gene; V was cut back by 7 bases and J by 3 bases. Looked up from germline, CDR1 is SGHDT and CDR2 is YYEEEE. The CDR3 runs to 14 residues. The CDR3 region is CASGDGTDTDTQYF. The CDR3 DNA reads as TGTGCCAGCGGGGACGGGACAGATACAGATACGCAGTATTTT.

This chain uses TRBV25-1 with TRBJ2-7; a possible D gene is TRBD1 (5 bases). This CDR3 spans 14 amino acids. Germline V gene sequence: CDR1 MGHDK, CDR2 SYGVNS. Trimming stripped 4 bases from V and 2 bases from J, with 12 bases between. Here the CDR3 reads CASSGQSSTYEQYF. In DNA, the CDR3 is TGTGCCAGCAGTGGACAGTCATCGACCTACGAGCAGTACTTC.

A few counts support this clonotype. The V and J genes are TRBV6-2 or TRBV6-3 and TRBJ2-6; a weak D match, TRBD1 (6 bases). The V gene lost 5 bases and the J gene lost 0 bases, with 14 bases spanning the gap. Germline CDR1 reads MNHEY; CDR2 reads SVGEGT. CDR3 size: 17 residues. The CDR3 DNA follows: TGTGCCAGCAGTGACAGGCCCCCATTCTCTGGGGCCAACGTCCTGACTTTC. Translating it yields CASSDRPPFSGANVLTF.

This chain uses TRBV4-1 with TRBJ1-1; the match to TRBD1 covers 8 bases. Germline CDR1 MGHRA, CDR2 YSYEKL. The CDR3 is 16 amino acids. Germline trimming cut 0 bases from V and 3 bases from J; bases unmatched to any gene: 6. CDR3 nucleotide sequence: TGCGCCAGCAGCCAAGATGGGACAGGAGGGGACACTGAAGCTTTCTTT. Its protein product is CASSQDGTGGDTEAFF.

The gene calls are TRBV4-3 and TRBJ1-5; 11 bases match TRBD1. CDR1 LGHNA and CDR2 YSLEER come from the germline V gene. The CDR3 length is 20 residues. With 0 bases clipped from V and 2 bases from J, the junction kept 12 bases outside the gene matches. The CDR3 coding sequence is TGCGCCAGCAGCCAAGAAACGTGGGACAGGGGGGGGCTGGGCAATCAGCCCCAGCATTTT. Its protein is CASSQETWDRGGLGNQPQHF.